This TCR beta chain was recorded in a study of Ad26.COV2.S vaccination and SARS-CoV-2 variants. Study overall: Ad26.COV2.S given intramuscularly, once or twice 56 days apart.

After removal of 3 bases from V and 3 bases from J, the junction contained 4 bases not matched to a gene. The germline gives CDR1 SGDLS, CDR2 YYNGEE. This CDR3 has 14 amino acids. Measured with immunoSEQ multiplex PCR; TCRdb has only the in-frame clones, and not every one. The table has some 290,000 clones, 85% seen once. This clone was seen a few times. Treatment: over 15 received Ad26.COV2.S at low or high dose, single or two shots; about 5 received placebo; per-sample allocation not given. Specimen acquisition occurred on day 63 following the initial vaccine or placebo injection. An 18-55-year-old adult in Boston served as donor.

The V and J genes are TRBV9 and TRBJ2-7, with 9 positions matching TRBD1. The sequences come from peripheral blood, collected in a trial of Ad26.COV2.S vaccine versus placebo. The sequence was collected from a person between 18 and 65 years old who received the Ad26.COV2.S COVID-19 vaccine or a placebo. The CDR3 region has the DNA TGTGCCAGCAGCGCGTCGGGACAGGGCTACGAGCAGTACTTC. Its translation is CASSASGQGYEQYF.